The 4 T cell receptor beta chains below come from one sample, sequenced in a study of T cell repertoires in cytomegalovirus infection. TCRdb passed the reads through MiXCR, listing each CDR3 protein once. Here the sample spans over 250,000 distinct CDR3 sequences, roughly 21% being singletons. No antigen is known for these receptors. This material consisted of cultured PBMCs, taken from culture after CMV antigen stimulation. These receptors were taken from a human donor in good health (CMV status not recorded). Some clones in this sample may be carry-over from other donors' samples.

The V gene is TRBV5-1, the J gene TRBJ1-1; D perhaps matches TRBD1 (6 bases). Germline-derived CDR1 and CDR2 are SGHRS and YFSETQ. V dropped 4 bases and J dropped 4 bases, with 11 bases sitting between them. This CDR3 has 13 amino acids. CDR3 amino acids: CASSISGATEAFF. DNA for the CDR3: TGCGCCAGCAGCATCTCAGGGGCCACTGAAGCTTTCTTT.

This clonotype came up a few times. The chain carries TRBV11-1 and TRBJ2-1; no definite D call. Looked up from germline, CDR1 is SGHAT and CDR2 is FQDESV (reference sequence). With 3 bases removed from V and 1 base from J, the gap between germline ends came to 10 bases. This CDR3 region has 15 residues. The CDR3 region is CASSFVDNSYNEQFF. The CDR3 DNA reads as TGTGCCAGCAGCTTTGTCGACAATTCCTACAATGAGCAGTTCTTC.

Only one count was recorded for this clonotype. The chain employs TRBV14 and TRBJ2-1, with D perhaps TRBD1 (5 bases). This CDR3 contains 13 residues. Per the germline V gene, CDR1 is SGHDN and CDR2 is FVKESK. The V end was cut by 0 bases, the J end by 15 bases, with 15 bases between. The CDR3 bases are TGTGCCAGCAGCCAAGAGTCGTACAGGTCCCGGTTCTTC. Residues: CASSQESYRSRFF.

This clonotype turned up a few times. The gene calls are TRBV20-1 and TRBJ2-3, with 10 bases identical to TRBD1. The CDR3 contains 14 residues. Germline V gene lookup returns CDR1 DFQATT and CDR2 SNEGSKA (reference sequence). With V trimmed by 1 base and J by 4 bases, 2 bases remained unmatched. This chain's CDR3 is CSARGTGGPDTQYF. In nucleotides, the CDR3 is TGCAGTGCTAGAGGGACAGGGGGTCCAGATACGCAGTATTTT.